Sequencing of this TCR beta chain was carried out in a study of response to subunit inactivated influenza vaccine. The sample holds a few counts of this clonotype. What it binds is not known. Study results and caveats: The study's authors posited that every seasonal influenza vaccination enlists few new T cells.

Trimming took off 2 bases at V and 2 bases at J, with 7 bases between the two ends. Germline V gene sequence: CDR1 ENHRY, CDR2 SYGVKD. CDR3 length: 13 residues. Each CDR3 protein is one row after TCRdb ran MiXCR on the RT-PCR reads. Of roughly 790,000 distinct CDR3 sequences in the sample, about 20% were seen once. This rearrangement joins TRBV10-3 to TRBJ2-7; D unresolved. Material: PBMCs from blood, obtained roughly 5 days after vaccination. The TCR comes from a man aged 50 or older who received an inactivated influenza vaccine. CDR3 sequence reads: CAISEPDTYEQYF. DNA of the CDR3: TGTGCCATCAGTGAGCCAGACACCTACGAGCAGTACTTC.